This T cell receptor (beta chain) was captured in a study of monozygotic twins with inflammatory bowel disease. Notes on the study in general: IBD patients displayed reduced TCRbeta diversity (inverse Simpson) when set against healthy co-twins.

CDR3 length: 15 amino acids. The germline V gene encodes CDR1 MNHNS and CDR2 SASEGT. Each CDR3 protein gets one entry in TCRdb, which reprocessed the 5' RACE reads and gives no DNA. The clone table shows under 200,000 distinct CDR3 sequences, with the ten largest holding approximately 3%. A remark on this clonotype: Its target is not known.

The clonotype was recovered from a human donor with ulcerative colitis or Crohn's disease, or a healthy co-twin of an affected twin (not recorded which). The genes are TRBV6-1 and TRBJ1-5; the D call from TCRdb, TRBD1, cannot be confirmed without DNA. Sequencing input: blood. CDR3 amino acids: CASIARGLDNQPQHF.